This TCR beta chain was recorded in a study of T cells in Graves' hyperthyroidism and ophthalmopathy. Study-level information: At the time of initial diagnosis and before any treatment, peripheral blood was collected.

With 5 bases removed from V and 4 bases from J, the gap between germline ends came to 12 bases. CDR1 and CDR2 from the germline V gene are SEHNR and FQNEAQ (reference sequence). The CDR3 covers 14 residues. Amplification of TCR beta CDR3 regions was performed using RNA transcripts as template. The HTBI primer set was used in a first-round RT-PCR of the TCR CDR3. TCRdb reanalysed the multiplex PCR reads using MiXCR and keeps one entry per CDR3 protein. The sample holds over 700,000 distinct CDR3 sequences, roughly 32% seen once. The authors deemed Graves' hyperthyroidism stable absent ophthalmopathy progression within 18 months. Investigators excluded patients with uncontrolled infection, other autoimmune disease, pregnancy or lactation.

Sequencing was done on a sample of blood. The source is a woman aged 40-49 years with Graves' hyperthyroidism. The gene calls are TRBV7-9 and TRBJ1-5, with D tentatively TRBD1 (6 bases). This CDR3 reads CASSESGANQPQHF. For the CDR3, the DNA is TGTGCCAGCAGCGAATCGGGGGCTAATCAGCCCCAGCATTTT.